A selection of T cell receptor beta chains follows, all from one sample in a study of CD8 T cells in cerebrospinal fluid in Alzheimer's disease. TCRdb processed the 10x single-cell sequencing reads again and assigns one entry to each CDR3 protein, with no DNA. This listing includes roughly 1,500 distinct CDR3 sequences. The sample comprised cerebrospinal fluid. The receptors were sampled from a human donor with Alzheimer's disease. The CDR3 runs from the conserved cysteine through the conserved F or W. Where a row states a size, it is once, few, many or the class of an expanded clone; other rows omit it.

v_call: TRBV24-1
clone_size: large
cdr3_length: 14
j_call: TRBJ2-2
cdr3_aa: CATASVLNTGELFF

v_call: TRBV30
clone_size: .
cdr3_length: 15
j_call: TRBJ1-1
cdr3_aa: CAWSPTARWDTEAFF

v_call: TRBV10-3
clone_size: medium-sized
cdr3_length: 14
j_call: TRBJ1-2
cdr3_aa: CAISETGENYGYTF

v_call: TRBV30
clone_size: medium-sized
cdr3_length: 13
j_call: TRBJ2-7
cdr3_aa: CAWSGRDSYEQYF

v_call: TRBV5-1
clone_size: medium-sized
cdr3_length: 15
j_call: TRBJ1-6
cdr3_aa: CASSSRETYNSPLHF

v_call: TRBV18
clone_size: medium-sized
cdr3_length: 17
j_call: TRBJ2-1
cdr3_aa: CASSPASGGLSYNEQFF

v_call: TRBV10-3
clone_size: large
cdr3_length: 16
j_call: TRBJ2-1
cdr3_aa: CAISWDSGSSYNEQFF

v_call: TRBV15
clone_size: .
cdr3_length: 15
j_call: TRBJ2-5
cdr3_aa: CATSRDRAQGKTQYF

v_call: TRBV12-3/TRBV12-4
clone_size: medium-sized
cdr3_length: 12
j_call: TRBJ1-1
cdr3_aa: CASTLESVEAFF